This T cell receptor beta chain was identified in a study of neoadjuvant nivolumab and ipilimumab in lung cancer. Study details: Patients got nivolumab 3 mg/kg on days 1, 15 and 29; combination added ipilimumab 1 mg/kg day 1.

The data were produced by immunoSEQ multiplex PCR, yet TCRdb's version contains in-frame clones alone and is incomplete. Among some 4,300 clones listed, roughly 81% were seen once. Germline CDR1 ENHRY, CDR2 SYGVKD. This CDR3 has 13 residues. Trimming removed 4 bases at V and 4 bases at J, with 10 bases between. This clone was counted between two and nine times. Its antigen is unknown. Study-wide points: Pretherapy blood TCR richness correlated positively with resected tumor richness. Only two of four nivolumab-treated tumors gained richness and clonality by surgery. TCR clonality did not significantly correlate with pathologic tumor regression.

The clonotype was recovered from an adult with non-small cell lung cancer. The chain recombines TRBV10-3 with TRBJ1-2; possibly TRBD1 for D (6 bases). Sequencing used adjacent normal lung tissue, obtained after neoadjuvant nivolumab, alone or with ipilimumab, at or shortly before surgery. The CDR3 sequence: CAISADSIYGYTF. The CDR3 DNA sequence: TGTGCCATCAGTGCGGACAGCATCTATGGCTACACCTTC.